One and the same sample provided the 14 T cell receptor beta chains below, sequenced in a study of blood T cell repertoires in COVID-19. Profiled with immunoSEQ multiplex PCR; TCRdb holds only in-frame clones, not every one. The data hold hundreds of thousands of clones, with around 82% observed a single time. Specimen: PBMCs or T cells enriched from blood (not recorded which). These receptors came from a man aged 25 to 40 with acute COVID-19.

This clone was seen only once. The same CDR3 also results from other DNA sequences found in this sample. The genes are TRBV9 and TRBJ2-5; 13 bases line up with TRBD2. The germline V gene encodes CDR1 SGDLS and CDR2 YYNGEE. The CDR3 spans 15 residues. Trimming removed 3 bases from V and 4 bases from J; junction bases left unmatched: 3. CDR3 nucleotide sequence: TGTGCCAGCAGCGCTGGACTAGCGGGGGCAGAGACCCAGTACTTC. It codes for CASSAGLAGAETQYF.

The V and J genes are TRBV9 and TRBJ2-5, with a tentative D call TRBD1 (6 bases). Trimming took off 1 base at V and 5 bases at J, with 18 bases between the two ends. CDR1 and CDR2 (germline): SGDLS, YYNGEE. The length of the CDR3 is 16 residues. CDR3 in amino acids: CASSVNRALPEETQYF. CDR3 nucleotides: TGTGCCAGCAGCGTAAACAGGGCGCTTCCCGAGGAGACCCAGTACTTC.

The genes are TRBV6-5 and TRBJ2-5, with 11 bases lining up with TRBD1. The CDR3 is 15 residues long. V was clipped by 7 bases and J by 5 bases; unmatched bases: 9. Germline CDR1 and CDR2: MNHEY and SVGAGI. CDR3 protein: CASKESGQGDETQYF. DNA of the CDR3: TGTGCCAGCAAGGAATCGGGACAGGGGGATGAGACCCAGTACTTC.

V gene TRBV11-1 combines with J gene TRBJ1-1; 9 bases are shared with TRBD1. The CDR3 totals 14 residues. The junction had 5 bases not matched to a gene; V was cut back by 4 bases and J by 5 bases. The V gene's germline CDR1 is SGHAT and CDR2 FQDESV (reference sequence). DNA of the CDR3: TGTGCCAGCAGCTACAGGGGGCTGAGGACTGAAGCTTTCTTT. It yields the protein CASSYRGLRTEAFF.

This rearrangement joins TRBV7-6 to TRBJ2-7, with D tentatively TRBD2 (5 bases). There are 14 residues in the CDR3. From germline, CDR1 is SGHVS and CDR2 FNYEAQ. V was clipped by 2 bases and J by 5 bases, with 13 bases between them. The CDR3 region has the DNA TGTGCCAGCAGCTTATCCACGCTGCGGGACGAGCAGTACTTC. Translated, it gives CASSLSTLRDEQYF.

The chain is built from TRBV9 and TRBJ1-1; D is possibly TRBD1 (5 bases). Trimming removed 1 base at V and 0 bases at J, with 16 bases between. CDR3 size: 17 residues. Germline values: CDR1 SGDLS, CDR2 YYNGEE. In DNA, the CDR3 is TGTGCCAGCAGCGTACCTGCCGGGGGACCTTTGAACACTGAAGCTTTCTTT. This codes for CASSVPAGGPLNTEAFF.

The rearrangement joins TRBV6-4 to TRBJ2-1, with TRBD2 identical over 14 bases. V lost 0 bases to trimming and J lost 9 bases; unmatched junction nucleotides: 1. Per germline, CDR1 MRHNA and CDR2 SNTAGT. The CDR3 has 15 amino acids. Written as DNA, the CDR3 is TGTGCCAGCAGTGACTCGACTAGCGGGGGGGGTGAGCAGTTCTTC. As protein: CASSDSTSGGGEQFF.

The CDR3 loop is CASSSMGLGDTDTQYF. DNA of the CDR3: TGTGCCAGCAGCTCGATGGGACTAGGGGACACAGATACGCAGTATTTT. This chain links TRBV7-9 with TRBJ2-3; 8 bases match TRBD2. Germline CDR1 reads SEHNR; CDR2 reads FQNEAQ (reference sequence). The junction had 8 bases not matched to a gene; V was cut back by 4 bases and J by 2 bases. CDR3 size: 16 residues.

The chain joins TRBV7-9 to TRBJ1-2, with 8 bases identical to TRBD1. Germline CDR1 SEHNR, CDR2 FQNEAQ (reference sequence). This CDR3 is built from 16 residues. The J segment lost 2 bases and the V segment lost 1 base, leaving 6 bases of the junction unmatched. DNA for the CDR3: TGTGCCAGCAGCTTAGGCGTGTACAGGGGGAACTATGGCTACACCTTC. Amino acids: CASSLGVYRGNYGYTF.

Here the CDR3 DNA reads TGTGCCAGCAGCCGCCGGACTAGTGGTGTCGGGGAGCTGTTTTTT. It codes for CASSRRTSGVGELFF. The J gene is TRBJ2-2, the V gene TRBV5-6, with 7 bases lining up with TRBD2. The CDR3 loop spans 15 amino acids. Trimming took 4 bases from V and 7 from J; bases not matched to a gene: 10. In germline, CDR1 is SGHDT, CDR2 YYEEEE.

The V and J genes are TRBV28 and TRBJ1-5, with 7 bases lining up with TRBD1. V was pared by 6 bases and J by 2 bases, with 7 bases of the junction left unmatched. CDR1 and CDR2 (germline): MDHEN, SYDVKM. CDR3 length: 15 residues. CDR3 loop: CASSLRQGGNQPQHF. The DNA of the CDR3 is TGTGCCAGCAGCCTGAGGCAGGGGGGCAATCAGCCCCAGCATTTT.

The chain has TRBV3-1 (or the pseudogene TRBV3-2) and TRBJ2-1, with D possibly matching TRBD2 (5 bases). The germline CDR1 and CDR2 sequences are LGHDT and YNNKEL (reference sequence). V shed 4 bases and J shed 6 bases, with 13 bases lying between them. The CDR3 runs to 14 residues. The CDR3 DNA reads TGTGCCAGCAGCCTCGATCCGGGATTCAATGAGCAGTTCTTC. Translation gives CASSLDPGFNEQFF.

The table lists this clone with a few counts. This chain links TRBV4-1 with TRBJ1-2; 7 nucleotides match TRBD1. Germline V CDR1 and CDR2: MGHRA, YSYEKL. This CDR3 has 16 amino acids. The junction had 8 bases not matched to a gene; V was cut back by 4 bases and J by 0 bases. This CDR3 reads CASSPWTGAANYGYTF. The CDR3 DNA is TGCGCCAGCAGCCCCTGGACAGGCGCCGCTAACTATGGCTACACCTTC.

This clone appeared once. V is TRBV24-1 and J is TRBJ2-6, with 7 nucleotides matching TRBD1. This CDR3 has 16 amino acids. The germline CDR1 and CDR2 sequences are KGHDR and SFDVKD. With V trimmed by 3 bases and J by 4 bases, 5 bases remained unmatched. This chain's CDR3 is CATSDPTGPGANVLTF. CDR3 nucleotide sequence: TGTGCCACCAGTGATCCGACAGGGCCCGGGGCCAACGTCCTGACTTTC.